The next 14 T cell receptor beta chains were all read from a single sample in a study of cytomegalovirus exposure and HLA in healthy donors. Vbeta (60) and Jbeta (13) primers were used in the PCR. Assay used: immunoSEQ multiplex PCR; TCRdb lists only in-frame clones, some missing. The sample holds some 170,000 clones, more than 65% seen once. Sequencing was performed on PBMCs. These receptors came from a female donor in good health and CMV-seronegative.

The chain joins TRBV29-1 to TRBJ2-7; TRBD2 matches at 11 bases. Germline V gene data show CDR1 as SQVTM and CDR2 as ANQGSEA. The V gene end was trimmed by 4 bases and the J gene end by 6 bases; junction bases not matched to a gene: 14. The CDR3 loop spans 16 amino acids. The CDR3, as DNA: TGCAGCGTTGTTGGGCTAGCGGGAGGAGGTCAGGGCGAGCAGTACTTC. Amino acid sequence: CSVVGLAGGGQGEQYF.

The table lists this clone with a count of one. The rearrangement uses TRBV5-5 and TRBJ1-1, with unresolved D. V was shortened by 0 bases and J by 0 bases, with 3 bases between the two germline ends. Germline-derived CDR1 and CDR2 are SGHKS and YYEKEE (reference sequence). The CDR3 has 13 residues. CDR3 in DNA: TGTGCCAGCAGCTTGGATATGAACACTGAAGCTTTCTTT. It codes for CASSLDMNTEAFF.

J is TRBJ2-1 and V is TRBV4-1; weak D call: TRBD1 (6 bases). Germline CDR1 and CDR2: MGHRA and YSYEKL. The CDR3 consists of 15 residues. V shed 5 bases and J shed 4 bases, with 15 bases lying between them. The CDR3 DNA reads as TGCGCCAGCAGCTACGTACAGGGTCGGTACAATGAGCAGTTCTTC. It codes for CASSYVQGRYNEQFF.

This clone was seen a single time. This chain links TRBV21-1 with TRBJ1-1; TRBD1, as called in the table, went unchecked against the DNA. TRBV21-1 is marked as a pseudogene. This CDR3 comprises 20 residues. The CDR3 reads CASSKEDRGLSPAVNTEAFF. CDR3 DNA sequence: TGTGCCAGCAGCAAAGAAGACAGGGGACTATCCCCGGCGGTCAACACTGAAGCTTTCTTT.

This chain links TRBV7-9 with TRBJ2-1; tentatively, D is TRBD2 (6 bases). The CDR3 contains 12 residues. Germline assignment: CDR1 SEHNR and CDR2 FQNEAQ (reference sequence). V was pared by 1 base and J by 9 bases, with 7 bases between. In nucleotides, the CDR3 is TGTGCCAGCAGCTTAGAGGGAGGTGAGCAGTTCTTC. This gives the protein CASSLEGGEQFF. Combining the CDR3 with reference TRBV7-9 and TRBJ2-1 gives the whole variable domain DTGVSQNPRHKITKRGQNVTFRCDPISEHNRLYWYRQTLGQGPEFLTYFQNEAQLEKSRLLSDRFSAERPKGSFSTLEIQRTEQGDSAMYLCASSLEGGEQFFGPGTRLTVL.

The chain employs TRBV9 and TRBJ2-1; D is uncertain. This CDR3 contains 16 residues. CDR1 SGDLS and CDR2 YYNGEE come from the germline V gene. The germline V and J ends were trimmed by 0 bases and 4 bases, with 14 bases remaining between them. CDR3 nucleotide sequence: TGTGCCAGCAGCGTAGAGTCCCCTTCTAAATACAATGAGCAGTTCTTC. Protein: CASSVESPSKYNEQFF. Full variable domain (missing parts from reference TRBV9 and TRBJ2-1): DSGVTQTPKHLITATGQRVTLRCSPRSGDLSVYWYQQSLDQGLQFLIQYYNGEERAKGNILERFSAQQFPDLHSELNLSSLELGDSALYFCASSVESPSKYNEQFFGPGTRLTVL.

This clone was observed a single time. The V call is TRBV13, the J call TRBJ1-5; 9 nucleotides agree with TRBD1. The ends lost 5 bases at V and 5 bases at J; junction bases unmatched: 1. Looked up from germline, CDR1 is PRHDT and CDR2 is FYEKMQ (reference sequence). This CDR3 region has 13 residues. Here the CDR3 DNA reads TGTGCCAGCAGCCGACAGGGGGATCAGCCCCAGCATTTT. Amino acids: CASSRQGDQPQHF.

CDR3 region: CASSFRGSPVAFF. In nucleotides, the CDR3 is TGTGCCAGCAGCTTCAGGGGGTCCCCTGTGGCTTTCTTT. The rearrangement links TRBV7-9 to TRBJ1-1, with 7 bases fitting TRBD1. Germline CDR1 is SEHNR and CDR2 is FQNEAQ (reference sequence). This CDR3 region has 13 residues. After removal of 3 bases from V and 11 bases from J, the junction contained 9 bases not matched to a gene.

The CDR3, as DNA: TGCAGCGTTGTAACTCCGGGTCGAGATACGCAGTATTTT. Amino acids: CSVVTPGRDTQYF. This chain connects TRBV29-1 to TRBJ2-3; no clear D gene. Trimming cost V 4 bases and J 5 bases, with 13 bases left between them. This CDR3 contains 13 residues. CDR1 SQVTM and CDR2 ANQGSEA come from the germline V gene.

The chain joins TRBV6-1 to TRBJ2-5; perhaps TRBD1 as D (5 bases). Germline lookup yields CDR1 MNHNS and CDR2 SASEGT. This CDR3 region has 15 residues. V gave up 6 bases and J gave up 4 bases, with 18 bases separating them. The DNA of the CDR3 is TGTGCCAGCAGCGAGCAGGGTCTTCGTCGAGAGACCCAGTACTTC. Encoded protein: CASSEQGLRRETQYF.

V is TRBV28 and J is TRBJ1-2; 8 nucleotides agree with TRBD1. In germline, CDR1 is MDHEN, CDR2 SYDVKM. The V segment lost 0 bases and the J segment 5 bases; nucleotides outside the gene matches: 2. The CDR3 is 14 residues long. The CDR3 DNA reads TGTGCCAGCAGTTTATGGACAGGGGTATATGGCTACACCTTC. This sequence encodes CASSLWTGVYGYTF.

The J gene is TRBJ1-4, the V gene TRBV5-1; D is unclear. Trimming took off 0 bases at V and 7 bases at J, with 10 bases between the two ends. CDR1 and CDR2 from the germline V gene are SGHRS and YFSETQ. The CDR3 has 14 residues. The CDR3 protein is CASSLGGVFEKLFF. CDR3 nucleotides: TGCGCCAGCAGCTTGGGGGGAGTCTTTGAAAAACTGTTTTTT. Full variable domain (outside the CDR3, taken from reference TRBV5-1 and TRBJ1-4): KAGVTQTPRYLIKTRGQQVTLSCSPISGHRSVSWYQQTPGQGLQFLFEYFSETQRNKGNFPGRFSGRQFSNSRSEMNVSTLELGDSALYLCASSLGGVFEKLFFGSGTQLSVL.

The J gene is TRBJ2-2, the V gene TRBV6-5; 9 nucleotides align to TRBD1. The CDR3 has 14 amino acids. Per germline, CDR1 MNHEY and CDR2 SVGAGI. Trimming took 7 bases from V and 6 from J; bases not matched to a gene: 6. The CDR3 DNA sequence: TGTGCCAGCACCCGGGACAGGGATCCCGGGGAGCTGTTTTTT. It translates to CASTRDRDPGELFF.

This rearrangement joins TRBV5-1 to TRBJ2-2; no reliable D call. CDR1 is SGHRS, CDR2 YFSETQ, per germline. The CDR3 extends over 15 amino acids. V lost 2 bases, J lost 0 bases, and 8 bases lay in between. CDR3 nucleotide sequence: TGCGCCAGCAGCTTTGGGCAGGCGAACACCGGGGAGCTGTTTTTT. Encoded protein: CASSFGQANTGELFF.